One sample yielded the 24 T cell receptor beta chains listed below, sequenced in a study of breast tumors, draining lymph nodes, adjacent tissues. TCRdb recomputed calls from the multiplex PCR reads with MiXCR, one row per CDR3 protein. The repertoire holds over 60,000 distinct CDR3 sequences, about 40% seen once, with 8% to 9.5% in the top ten. The sequencing sample was made of breast tumor tissue. Receptors originate from a female donor with breast cancer. Some clones in this sample may be carry-over from other donors' samples.

This clonotype has ten or more counts. This chain uses TRBV4-1 with TRBJ2-3, with 12 bases identical to TRBD2. Germline V gives CDR1 MGHRA, CDR2 YSYEKL. V gave up 1 base and J gave up 0 bases; unmatched junction bases: 5. The CDR3 loop spans 18 amino acids. Here the CDR3 reads CASSQGLAGGLSTDTQYF. For the CDR3, the DNA is TGCGCCAGCAGCCAAGGGCTAGCGGGGGGGCTGAGCACAGATACGCAGTATTTT.

This clonotype was counted between two and nine times. The chain joins TRBV7-9 to TRBJ1-1; D unclear. The CDR3 totals 16 residues. Deletions cut 1 base from V and 6 bases from J, with 18 bases between. Germline CDR1 and CDR2: SEHNR and FQNEAQ (reference sequence). CDR3 DNA sequence: TGTGCCAGCAGCTTAGGGGATCCCAGTGGTTTCGCTGAAGCTTTCTTT. Protein sequence: CASSLGDPSGFAEAFF.

This clonotype was picked up many times. The chain uses TRBV9 and TRBJ2-2, with 8 bases matching TRBD1. With V trimmed by 4 bases and J by 0 bases, 2 bases remained unmatched. This CDR3 contains 15 residues. CDR1 SGDLS and CDR2 YYNGEE come from the germline V gene. In DNA, the CDR3 is TGTGCCAGCAGCTCACAGGGGGCGAACACCGGGGAGCTGTTTTTT. Translating it yields CASSSQGANTGELFF.

The genes are TRBV29-1 and TRBJ2-2; D gene unclear. The germline gives CDR1 SQVTM, CDR2 ANQGSEA. The CDR3 contains 11 residues. Trimming cost V 8 bases and J 11 bases, with 15 bases left between them. CDR3 residues: CSSRRFDELFF. Here the CDR3 DNA reads TGCAGCTCTAGAAGGTTCGATGAGCTGTTTTTT.

In its sample, this clonotype was seen many times. V usage is TRBV7-2 and J usage is TRBJ2-1; no firm D call. Germline-derived CDR1 and CDR2 are SGHTA and FQGNSA. Trimming stripped 5 bases from V and 8 bases from J, with 28 bases between. This CDR3 has 18 amino acids. This chain's CDR3 is CASSPTPPGPPIGYEQFF. CDR3 sequence (DNA): TGTGCCAGCAGCCCTACCCCCCCGGGTCCCCCTATAGGGTATGAGCAGTTCTTC.

This clonotype occurred once. This could be a read error, since a much larger clone is one nucleotide away. The CDR3 end shows no conserved phenylalanine or tryptophan, and so a read error is likely. The chain uses TRBV6-5 and TRBJ2-1; either TRBD1 or TRBD2 may supply D (5 bases each). The V end lost 6 bases, the J end lost 6 bases, and 18 bases lay between the germline ends. CDR1 and CDR2 from the germline V gene are MNHEY and SVGAGI. This CDR3 is built from 15 residues. CDR3 protein: CASRRTGPRFNEQFS. The DNA for the CDR3 is TGTGCCAGCAGGCGGACGGGACCGAGGTTCAATGAGCAGTTCTCC.

This chain connects TRBV6-6 to TRBJ2-1; 8 bases are a match to TRBD1. V was clipped by 0 bases and J by 4 bases; unmatched bases: 8. CDR1 is MNHNY, CDR2 SVGAGI, per germline (reference sequence). This CDR3 spans 17 amino acids. CDR3 region: CASSYSKTGALYNEQFF. The DNA for the CDR3 is TGTGCCAGCAGTTACTCGAAGACAGGGGCCCTTTACAATGAGCAGTTCTTC.

J is TRBJ2-3 and V is TRBV7-2; 10 bases align to TRBD1. The V gene's germline CDR1 is SGHTA and CDR2 FQGNSA. After removal of 6 bases from V and 1 base from J, the junction contained 13 bases not matched to a gene. The CDR3 runs 18 residues. The CDR3, as DNA: TGTGCCAGCAGAAGGACAGGGGGTGCCGGGGGGCGCACAGATACGCAGTATTTT. Encoded protein: CASRRTGGAGGRTDTQYF. Drawing the rest from reference TRBV7-2 and TRBJ2-3, the complete variable domain is GAGVSQSPSNKVTEKGKDVELRCDPISGHTALYWYRQSLGQGLEFLIYFQGNSAPDKSGLPSDRFSAERTGGSVSTLTIQRTQQEDSAVYLCASRRTGGAGGRTDTQYFGPGTRLTVL.

Turning to this clonotype: This CDR3 is missing its conserved last phenylalanine or tryptophan, likely due to a read error. CDR3 coding DNA: TGTGCCAGCAGCTACGCCGCGCCGGGACAGGGCATCACACATACGCAGTATTGC. The encoded protein is CASSYAAPGQGITHTQYC. The gene calls are TRBV7-2 and TRBJ2-3, with 9 bases fitting TRBD1. This CDR3 region has 18 residues. Germline lookup yields CDR1 SGHTA and CDR2 FQGNSA.

Turning to this clonotype: A junction boundary mismatches the germline segment, possibly from a read error. The CDR3 sequence: CAWTGGRINTGELSF. The CDR3 DNA reads as TGTGCCTGGACCGGCGGGAGGATTAACACCGGGGAGCTGTCTTTT. The V call is TRBV30, the J call TRBJ2-2, with 8 nucleotides matching TRBD2. This CDR3 is 15 amino acids long. The germline V gene encodes CDR1 GTSNPN and CDR2 SVGIG (reference sequence). The variable domain in full, completed from reference TRBV30 and TRBJ2-2, reads SQTIHQWPATLVQPVGSPLSLECTVEGTSNPNLYWYRQAAGRGLQLLFYSVGIGQISSEVPQNLSASRPQDRQFILSSKKLLLSDSGFYLCAWTGGRINTGELSFGEGSRLTVL.

There are many counts of this clonotype. The chain is built from TRBV20-1 and TRBJ1-5; 9 bases line up with TRBD1. Germline V gene data show CDR1 as DFQATT and CDR2 as SNEGSKA (reference sequence). Trimming cost V 1 base and J 7 bases; bases outside gene matches: 5. The CDR3 loop spans 14 amino acids. The CDR3 here is CSARGGTGKQPQHF. CDR3 coding DNA: TGCAGTGCTAGAGGAGGGACAGGGAAACAGCCCCAGCATTTT.

This clonotype was counted ten times or more. The CDR3 region has the DNA TGTGCCAGCAGCTTAATTCGTGTGGGGGGGCACTTTAACTATGGCTACACCTTC. Protein sequence: CASSLIRVGGHFNYGYTF. The rearrangement uses TRBV7-9 and TRBJ1-2, with D possibly matching TRBD1 (6 bases). There are 18 residues in the CDR3. The ends were cut back, 2 bases at V and 1 base at J, with 20 bases in the middle. In germline, CDR1 is SEHNR, CDR2 FQNEAQ (reference sequence).

This clonotype was recorded a few times. The V call is TRBV4-1, the J call TRBJ1-4, with D unclear. Germline values: CDR1 MGHRA, CDR2 YSYEKL. V was clipped by 2 bases and J by 12 bases, with 22 bases between them. There are 16 residues in the CDR3. The CDR3 sequence is CASSQSSDLNWGELFF. As DNA, the CDR3 is TGCGCCAGCAGCCAATCCTCCGACCTTAATTGGGGAGAACTGTTTTTT.

This clonotype was counted many times. This clone may be a read error of a much larger clone one base away. V and J are TRBV20-1 and TRBJ2-7; 11 bases fit TRBD2. Germline V CDR1 and CDR2: DFQATT, SNEGSKA (reference sequence). V dropped 2 bases and J dropped 2; count of bases not matched to a gene: 5. This CDR3 has 15 amino acids. CDR3 nucleotides: TGCAGTGCTAGACCTAGCGGGAGGTTGGCCTACGAGCAGTACTTC. Residues: CSARPSGRLAYEQYF.

Points on this clonotype: The junction and the germline gene differ at one end; a read error may be behind it. The chain recombines TRBV10-3 with TRBJ1-2; 9 bases fit TRBD1. This CDR3 has 18 residues. The germline V gene has CDR1 ENHRY and CDR2 SYGVKD. DNA of the CDR3: TGTGCCGTCAGTGACCACTGGGACAGGGTGGAAACTAACTATGGCTACACCTTC. Protein product: CAVSDHWDRVETNYGYTF.

This clonotype was seen many times. CDR3 protein: CASSLGLGGADGYTF. CDR3 sequence (DNA): TGTGCCAGCAGTTTAGGATTAGGGGGCGCGGATGGCTACACCTTC. The chain couples TRBV27 to TRBJ1-2; 7 nucleotides line up with TRBD1. The CDR3 covers 15 residues. V shed 2 bases and J 6 bases; nucleotides not matched to a gene: 9. CDR1 MNHEY and CDR2 SMNVEV come from the germline V gene (reference sequence).

This clonotype was seen ten or more times. CDR3 residues: CSAIGGESGANVLTF. The DNA of the CDR3 is TGCAGTGCTATTGGGGGAGAAAGTGGGGCCAACGTCCTGACTTTC. V is TRBV20-1 and J is TRBJ2-6; either TRBD1 or TRBD2 may supply D (5 bases each). The ends were cut back, 4 bases at V and 3 bases at J, with 13 bases in the middle. The germline gives CDR1 DFQATT, CDR2 SNEGSKA (reference sequence). This CDR3 comprises 15 residues.

This clonotype was counted at least ten times. V and J are TRBV18 and TRBJ2-6, with D perhaps TRBD1 or TRBD2 (5 bases each). Germline assignment: CDR1 KGHSH and CDR2 LQKENI. This CDR3 region has 15 residues. V was shortened by 5 bases and J by 2 bases, with 10 bases between the two germline ends. CDR3 protein: CASSYQGPGANVLTF. Here the CDR3 DNA reads TGTGCCAGCTCATATCAGGGACCTGGGGCCAACGTCCTGACTTTC. Combining the CDR3 with reference TRBV18 and TRBJ2-6 gives the whole variable domain NAGVMQNPRHLVRRRGQEARLRCSPMKGHSHVYWYRQLPEEGLKFMVYLQKENIIDESGMPKERFSAEFPKEGPSILRIQQVVRGDSAAYFCASSYQGPGANVLTFGAGSRLTVL.

The V call is TRBV20-1, the J call TRBJ2-1, with 13 bases aligning to TRBD2. V trimming: 6 bases; J trimming: 7 bases; junction bases outside the gene matches: 3. This CDR3 has 13 amino acids. Per germline, CDR1 DFQATT and CDR2 SNEGSKA (reference sequence). CDR3 nucleotide sequence: TGCAGTGCCCGGACTAGCGGGAGAAATGAGCAGTTCTTC. Translating it yields CSARTSGRNEQFF.

Worth noting for this clonotype: An end of the junction does not agree with germline; a read error may underlie this. This chain uses TRBV20-1 with TRBJ2-2; the D gene is possibly TRBD2 (5 bases). CDR1 DFQATT and CDR2 SNEGSKA come from the germline V gene (reference sequence). The CDR3 runs 13 residues. CDR3 loop: CSASLSNTGELFF. DNA of the CDR3: TGCAGTGCTAGTCTGTCGAACACCGGGGAGCTGTTCTTT.

This clonotype came up many times. J is TRBJ1-4 and V is TRBV7-9; D is possibly TRBD1 (5 bases). Germline V lookup: CDR1 SEHNR, CDR2 FQNEAQ (reference sequence). V was pared by 4 bases and J by 7 bases, with 16 bases between. The CDR3 loop spans 15 amino acids. This CDR3 reads CASSSSRGVSEKLFF. Written as DNA, the CDR3 is TGTGCCAGCAGCTCATCACGAGGGGTTTCTGAAAAACTGTTTTTT. Full variable domain (remainder filled in from reference TRBV7-9 and TRBJ1-4): DTGVSQNPRHKITKRGQNVTFRCDPISEHNRLYWYRQTLGQGPEFLTYFQNEAQLEKSRLLSDRFSAERPKGSFSTLEIQRTEQGDSAMYLCASSSSRGVSEKLFFGSGTQLSVL.

This clonotype was counted between two and nine times. The chain has TRBV6-2 or TRBV6-3 and TRBJ2-1; D is perhaps TRBD1 (7 bases). Germline V lookup: CDR1 MNHEY, CDR2 SVGEGT. The CDR3 covers 16 residues. V lost 5 bases, J lost 10 bases, and 24 bases lay in between. CDR3 nucleotide sequence: TGTGCCAGCAGTCGTCCGGGGACTCTTCAACAGGGGGAGCAGTTCTTC. Translating gives CASSRPGTLQQGEQFF.

This rearrangement joins TRBV7-9 to TRBJ2-3; D is undetermined. CDR1 SEHNR and CDR2 FQNEAQ come from the germline V gene (reference sequence). The CDR3 runs to 15 residues. Trimming took off 3 bases at V and 2 bases at J, with 12 bases between the two ends. The DNA of the CDR3 is TGTGCCAGCAGCTTCACCAGCAGCTCCACAGATACGCAGTATTTT. Translation gives CASSFTSSSTDTQYF.

This clonotype has at least ten counts. The chain uses TRBV5-1 and TRBJ2-7; weak D call: TRBD1 (7 bases). The CDR3 is made up of 14 amino acids. V lost 0 bases to trimming and J lost 4 bases, with 11 bases between them. In germline, CDR1 is SGHRS, CDR2 YFSETQ. The CDR3 bases are TGCGCCAGCAGCTTGGGGACAGGAGGGTACGAGCAGTACTTC. Translation gives CASSLGTGGYEQYF.